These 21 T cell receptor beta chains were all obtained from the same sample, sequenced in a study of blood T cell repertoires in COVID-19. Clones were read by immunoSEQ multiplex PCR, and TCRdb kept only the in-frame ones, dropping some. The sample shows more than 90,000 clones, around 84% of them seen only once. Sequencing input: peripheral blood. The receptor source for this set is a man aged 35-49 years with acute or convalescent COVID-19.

The CDR3 DNA follows: TGCGCCAGCCGGGGACAGGGGGACGGGGAGCTGTTTTTT. Its translation is CASRGQGDGELFF. This chain joins TRBV5-1 and TRBJ2-2; 11 bases align to TRBD1. Per the germline V gene, CDR1 is SGHRS and CDR2 is YFSETQ. The J segment lost 7 bases and the V segment lost 7 bases, leaving 3 bases of the junction unmatched. This CDR3 is 13 amino acids long.

CDR3 sequence: CASSSTGDNSPLHF. CDR3 bases: TGTGCCAGCAGCTCGACAGGGGATAATTCACCCCTCCACTTT. This rearrangement joins TRBV28 to TRBJ1-6; 8 nucleotides line up with TRBD1. The germline V gene has CDR1 MDHEN and CDR2 SYDVKM. CDR3 length: 14 residues. V gave up 6 bases and J gave up 5 bases; unmatched junction bases: 3.

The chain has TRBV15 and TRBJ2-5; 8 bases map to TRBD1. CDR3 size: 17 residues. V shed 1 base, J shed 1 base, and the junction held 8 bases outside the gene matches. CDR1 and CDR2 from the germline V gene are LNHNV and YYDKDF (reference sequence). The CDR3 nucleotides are TGTGCCACCAGCAGAGCACATGGGGACAGGCTCCAAGAGACCCAGTACTTC. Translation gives CATSRAHGDRLQETQYF.

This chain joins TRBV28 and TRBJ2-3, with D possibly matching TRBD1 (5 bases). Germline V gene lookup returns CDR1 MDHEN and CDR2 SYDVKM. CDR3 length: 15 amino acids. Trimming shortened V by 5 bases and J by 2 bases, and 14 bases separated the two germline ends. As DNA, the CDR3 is TGTGCCAGCAGTGCCCCACGACAGACCACAGATACGCAGTATTTT. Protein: CASSAPRQTTDTQYF.

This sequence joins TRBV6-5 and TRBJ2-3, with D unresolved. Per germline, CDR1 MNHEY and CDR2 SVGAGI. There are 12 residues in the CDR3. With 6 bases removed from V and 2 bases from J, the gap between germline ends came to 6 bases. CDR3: CASRDNTDTQYF. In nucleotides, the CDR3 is TGTGCCAGCAGAGACAACACAGATACGCAGTATTTT.

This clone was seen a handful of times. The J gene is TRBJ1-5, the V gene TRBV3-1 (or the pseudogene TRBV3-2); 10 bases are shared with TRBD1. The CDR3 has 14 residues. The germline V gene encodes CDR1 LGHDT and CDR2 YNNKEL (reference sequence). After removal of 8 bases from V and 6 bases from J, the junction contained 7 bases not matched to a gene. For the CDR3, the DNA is TGTGCCAGCCTCACCGGGACAGGGGTTCAGCCCCAGCATTTT. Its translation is CASLTGTGVQPQHF.

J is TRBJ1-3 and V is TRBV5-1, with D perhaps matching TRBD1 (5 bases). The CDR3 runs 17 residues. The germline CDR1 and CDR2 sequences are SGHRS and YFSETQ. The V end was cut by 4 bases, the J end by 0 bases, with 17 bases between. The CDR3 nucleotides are TGCGCCAGCAGCCTTACCGGACAAGCAAGCTCTGGAAACACCATATATTTT. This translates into CASSLTGQASSGNTIYF.

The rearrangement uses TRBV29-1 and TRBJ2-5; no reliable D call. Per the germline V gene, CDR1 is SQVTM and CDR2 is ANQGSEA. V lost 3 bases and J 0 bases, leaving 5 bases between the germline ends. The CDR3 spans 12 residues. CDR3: CSVDRYQETQYF. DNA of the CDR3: TGCAGCGTTGACAGGTACCAAGAGACCCAGTACTTC.

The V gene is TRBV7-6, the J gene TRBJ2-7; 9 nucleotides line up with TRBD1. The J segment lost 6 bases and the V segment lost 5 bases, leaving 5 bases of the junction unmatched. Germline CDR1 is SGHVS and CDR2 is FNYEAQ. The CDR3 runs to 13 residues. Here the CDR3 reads CASSRGQGGEQYF. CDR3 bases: TGTGCCAGCAGCCGGGGACAGGGCGGCGAGCAGTACTTC.

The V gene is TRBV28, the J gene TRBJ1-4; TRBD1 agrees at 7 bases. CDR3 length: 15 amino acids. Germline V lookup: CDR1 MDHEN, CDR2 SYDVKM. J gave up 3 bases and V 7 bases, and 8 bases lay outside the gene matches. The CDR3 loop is CASNPLGTANEKLFF. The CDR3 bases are TGTGCCAGCAATCCCCTGGGGACAGCTAATGAAAAACTGTTTTTT.

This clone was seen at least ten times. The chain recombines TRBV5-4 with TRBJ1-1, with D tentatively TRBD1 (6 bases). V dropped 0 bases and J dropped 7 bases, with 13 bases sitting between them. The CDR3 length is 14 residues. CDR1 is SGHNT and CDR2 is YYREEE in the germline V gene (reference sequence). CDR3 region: CASSLDREVGEAFF. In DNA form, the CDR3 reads TGTGCCAGCAGCTTGGACAGGGAAGTGGGTGAAGCTTTCTTT.

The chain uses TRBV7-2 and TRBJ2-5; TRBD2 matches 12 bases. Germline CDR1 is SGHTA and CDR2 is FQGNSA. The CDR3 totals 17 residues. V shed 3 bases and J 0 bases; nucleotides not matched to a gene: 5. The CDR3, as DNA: TGTGCCAGCAGCTTGGCTAGCGGGGGGGCTAACCAAGAGACCCAGTACTTC. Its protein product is CASSLASGGANQETQYF.

Here the CDR3 reads CASSFLLAGGPTEQFF. CDR3 nucleotide sequence: TGTGCCAGCAGTTTCCTACTAGCGGGGGGGCCCACTGAGCAGTTCTTC. This chain joins TRBV27 and TRBJ2-1; 13 bases map to TRBD2. Trimming took 3 bases from V and 9 from J; bases not matched to a gene: 8. Germline V CDR1 and CDR2: MNHEY, SMNVEV (reference sequence). The CDR3 loop spans 16 amino acids.

CDR3: CASSQRTGTRYNEQFF. CDR3 bases: TGTGCCAGCAGCCAAAGAACCGGGACTAGATACAATGAGCAGTTCTTC. The V and J genes are TRBV14 and TRBJ2-1, with 8 bases lining up with TRBD2. The CDR3 length is 16 residues. The V gene's germline CDR1 is SGHDN and CDR2 FVKESK. V was pared by 2 bases and J by 4 bases, with 7 bases of the junction left unmatched.

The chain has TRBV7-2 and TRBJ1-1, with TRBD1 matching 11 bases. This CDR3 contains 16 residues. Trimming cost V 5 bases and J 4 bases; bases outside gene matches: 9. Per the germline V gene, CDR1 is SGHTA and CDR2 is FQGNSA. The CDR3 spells CASSNRDRGISTEAFF. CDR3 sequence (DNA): TGTGCCAGCAGCAACCGGGACAGGGGGATCTCCACTGAAGCTTTCTTT. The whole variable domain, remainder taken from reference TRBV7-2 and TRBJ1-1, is GAGVSQSPSNKVTEKGKDVELRCDPISGHTALYWYRQSLGQGLEFLIYFQGNSAPDKSGLPSDRFSAERTGGSVSTLTIQRTQQEDSAVYLCASSNRDRGISTEAFFGQGTRLTVV.

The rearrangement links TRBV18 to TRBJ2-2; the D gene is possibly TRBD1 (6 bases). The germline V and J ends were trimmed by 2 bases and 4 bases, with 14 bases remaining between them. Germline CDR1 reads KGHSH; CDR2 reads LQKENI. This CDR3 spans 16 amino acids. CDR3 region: CASSPKRDILTGELFF. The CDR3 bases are TGTGCCAGCTCACCAAAACGGGACATTCTCACCGGGGAGCTGTTTTTT.

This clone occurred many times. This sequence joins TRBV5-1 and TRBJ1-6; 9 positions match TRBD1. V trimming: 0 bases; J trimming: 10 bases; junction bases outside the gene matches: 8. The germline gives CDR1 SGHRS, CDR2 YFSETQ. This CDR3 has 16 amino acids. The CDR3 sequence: CASSLAGQGDGSPLHF. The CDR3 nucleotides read TGCGCCAGCAGCTTGGCGGGACAGGGTGACGGATCACCCCTCCACTTT.

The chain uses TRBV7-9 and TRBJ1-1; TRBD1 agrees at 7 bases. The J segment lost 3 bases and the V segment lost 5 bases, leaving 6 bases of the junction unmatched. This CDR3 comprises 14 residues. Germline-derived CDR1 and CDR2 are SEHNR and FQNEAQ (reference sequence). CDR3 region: CASSKRGRDTEAFF. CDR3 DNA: TGTGCCAGCAGCAAAAGGGGGCGGGACACTGAAGCTTTCTTT.

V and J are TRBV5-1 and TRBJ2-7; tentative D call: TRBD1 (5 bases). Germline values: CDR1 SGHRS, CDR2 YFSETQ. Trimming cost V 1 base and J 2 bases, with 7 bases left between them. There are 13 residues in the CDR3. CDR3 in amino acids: CASSLLTAYEQYF. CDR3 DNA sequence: TGCGCCAGCAGCTTGCTGACAGCCTACGAGCAGTACTTC.

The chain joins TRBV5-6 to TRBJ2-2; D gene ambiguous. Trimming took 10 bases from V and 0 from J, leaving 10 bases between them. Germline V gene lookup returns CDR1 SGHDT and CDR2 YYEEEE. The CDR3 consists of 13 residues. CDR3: CAARRTNTGELFF. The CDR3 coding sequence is TGTGCCGCTCGGCGGACGAACACCGGGGAGCTGTTTTTT.

The CDR3 DNA reads as TGTGCCAGCAGCTTACGGCTAGGTCGGAAAGATACGCAGTATTTT. Its protein is CASSLRLGRKDTQYF. This rearrangement joins TRBV7-2 to TRBJ2-3, with unresolved D. The CDR3 consists of 15 residues. V was clipped by 2 bases and J by 5 bases, with 14 bases between them. Germline assignment: CDR1 SGHTA and CDR2 FQGNSA.